A single sample is the source of the 21 T cell receptor beta chains below, sequenced in a study of blood T cell repertoires in COVID-19. Produced via immunoSEQ multiplex PCR; TCRdb's table is partial and in-frame only. The table includes 110,000 or so clones, approximately 90% detected once. Input material: peripheral blood. The receptor source for this set is a human donor with acute or convalescent COVID-19. The donor label of this sample is uncertain.

The chain links TRBV9 to TRBJ2-3; TRBD2 agrees at 10 bases. The germline CDR1 and CDR2 sequences are SGDLS and YYNGEE. V dropped 1 base and J dropped 6; count of bases not matched to a gene: 2. This CDR3 contains 14 residues. DNA for the CDR3: TGTGCCAGCAGCGTAACTAGCGGGGTGGATACGCAGTATTTT. Amino acids: CASSVTSGVDTQYF.

The chain joins TRBV19 to TRBJ1-2; 9 positions match TRBD1. J was trimmed by 4 bases and V by 4 bases; bases with no gene match: 7. This CDR3 has 15 residues. CDR1 LNHDA and CDR2 SQIVND come from the germline V gene (reference sequence). CDR3 bases: TGTGCCAGTAGTAGCGACAGGGGGGGACTCTATGGCTACACCTTC. It is translated as CASSSDRGGLYGYTF.

The chain joins TRBV28 to TRBJ1-2; D unresolved. This CDR3 has 14 residues. CDR1 MDHEN and CDR2 SYDVKM come from the germline V gene. V was clipped by 1 base and J by 0 bases, with 6 bases between them. CDR3 residues: CASSLFRTNYGYTF. Here the CDR3 DNA reads TGTGCCAGCAGTTTATTCAGGACTAACTATGGCTACACCTTC.

This clone has only one observation. The chain uses TRBV5-1 and TRBJ1-4; tentative D call: TRBD1 (6 bases). The CDR3 covers 17 residues. Looked up from germline, CDR1 is SGHRS and CDR2 is YFSETQ. The ends were cut back, 0 bases at V and 0 bases at J, with 12 bases in the middle. The DNA for the CDR3 is TGCGCCAGCAGCTTGGGGGCGGGGGGCGCAACTAATGAAAAACTGTTTTTT. Protein: CASSLGAGGATNEKLFF.

Only one count was recorded for this clone. This chain connects TRBV9 to TRBJ1-4; possible D gene TRBD1, 6 bases. This CDR3 comprises 15 residues. CDR1 and CDR2 (germline): SGDLS, YYNGEE. Trimming shortened V by 0 bases and J by 7 bases, and 13 bases separated the two germline ends. In DNA, the CDR3 is TGTGCCAGCAGCGTAGGTCTGGTGGGGGCTGAAAAACTGTTTTTT. As protein: CASSVGLVGAEKLFF.

The chain uses TRBV14 and TRBJ2-5; D might be TRBD2 (5 bases). This CDR3 is built from 14 residues. Trimming removed 1 base at V and 7 bases at J, with 13 bases between. Germline-derived CDR1 and CDR2 are SGHDN and FVKESK. CDR3 residues: CASSQAGSRGTQYF. CDR3 nucleotide sequence: TGTGCCAGCAGCCAAGCGGGCTCCCGGGGGACCCAGTACTTC.

This chain connects TRBV10-3 to TRBJ2-2, with 11 nucleotides matching TRBD2. CDR3 length equals 16 residues. The germline gives CDR1 ENHRY, CDR2 SYGVKD. J was trimmed by 6 bases and V by 3 bases; bases with no gene match: 6. The CDR3, as DNA: TGTGCCATCAGTGAATCTAGCGGGGGGATGTCCGGGGAGCTGTTTTTT. This gives the protein CAISESSGGMSGELFF.

This clone occurred once. This sequence joins TRBV18 and TRBJ2-1; possibly TRBD2 for D (6 bases). Germline V gene sequence: CDR1 KGHSH, CDR2 LQKENI. V lost 4 bases to trimming and J lost 5 bases, with 18 bases between them. This CDR3 has 16 residues. CDR3 coding DNA: TGTGCCAGCTCACGGTCCATAGGTTGGGGGGACAATGAGCAGTTCTTC. It encodes CASSRSIGWGDNEQFF.

The gene calls are TRBV9 and TRBJ2-3, with 8 bases identical to TRBD1. V trimming: 3 bases; J trimming: 5 bases; junction bases outside the gene matches: 14. The CDR3 consists of 17 residues. CDR1 and CDR2 (germline): SGDLS, YYNGEE. The CDR3 nucleotides are TGTGCCAGCAGCGCACTTTCGGGACAGGTCGTCCAAGATACGCAGTATTTT. This sequence encodes CASSALSGQVVQDTQYF.

This chain links TRBV7-6 with TRBJ2-2; D gene uncertain. The germline CDR1 and CDR2 sequences are SGHVS and FNYEAQ. This CDR3 contains 15 residues. The ends were cut back, 5 bases at V and 4 bases at J, with 14 bases in the middle. CDR3 DNA sequence: TGTGCCAGCAGCCGAATAGATTCCTCCACCGGGGAGCTGTTTTTT. Protein sequence: CASSRIDSSTGELFF.

The V gene is TRBV28, the J gene TRBJ2-5; 8 bases line up with TRBD1. Germline values: CDR1 MDHEN, CDR2 SYDVKM. This CDR3 spans 16 amino acids. V was pared by 3 bases and J by 5 bases, with 11 bases of the junction left unmatched. The CDR3 DNA reads as TGTGCCAGCAGTTTCGGGCAGGGGGCAGGAGGGGAGACCCAGTACTTC. Translated, it gives CASSFGQGAGGETQYF.

This chain joins TRBV19 and TRBJ2-7; 11 nucleotides match TRBD2. The germline V gene encodes CDR1 LNHDA and CDR2 SQIVND (reference sequence). The trim removed 1 base at V and 2 bases at J, leaving 16 bases unmatched. There are 20 residues in the CDR3. The CDR3 is CASSIARPKRTSGFAYEQYF. The CDR3 DNA reads as TGTGCCAGTAGTATAGCCCGCCCCAAGAGGACTAGCGGGTTCGCCTACGAGCAGTACTTC.

The V and J genes are TRBV5-1 and TRBJ2-3; D might be TRBD2 (6 bases). Germline CDR1 and CDR2: SGHRS and YFSETQ. V shed 0 bases and J shed 2 bases, with 13 bases lying between them. This CDR3 has 16 residues. The CDR3 loop reads CASSLAARGPTDTQYF. In DNA form, the CDR3 reads TGCGCCAGCAGCTTGGCGGCGCGGGGCCCCACAGATACGCAGTATTTT.

A single count supports this clone. The rearrangement joins TRBV4-2 to TRBJ1-6, with TRBD1 matching over 8 bases. CDR1 and CDR2 (germline): LGHNA, YNFKEQ. The CDR3 totals 16 residues. The V gene end was trimmed by 3 bases and the J gene end by 8 bases; junction bases not matched to a gene: 9. CDR3 residues: CASSQETGEGYSPLHF. CDR3 bases: TGTGCCAGCAGCCAGGAGACAGGGGAAGGGTATTCACCCCTCCACTTT.

This chain links TRBV28 with TRBJ2-5; D ambiguous. The CDR3 runs to 13 residues. V was pared by 6 bases and J by 6 bases, with 14 bases between. Germline CDR1 and CDR2: MDHEN and SYDVKM. The CDR3: CASRQTSDQTQYF. Written as DNA, the CDR3 is TGTGCCAGCAGACAGACCTCCGACCAGACCCAGTACTTC.

The CDR3, as DNA: TGTGCCAGCTCACCACCCGGGACCTACGAGCAGTACTTC. It yields the protein CASSPPGTYEQYF. V and J are TRBV18 and TRBJ2-7, with D perhaps TRBD2 (5 bases). Trimming pared 0 bases from V and 2 bases from J, leaving 5 bases between. The CDR3 covers 13 residues. Germline lookup yields CDR1 KGHSH and CDR2 LQKENI.

V and J are TRBV4-1 and TRBJ1-4, with TRBD1 matching over 10 bases. J was trimmed by 1 base and V by 4 bases; bases with no gene match: 3. The germline V gene encodes CDR1 MGHRA and CDR2 YSYEKL. The CDR3 contains 16 residues. Here the CDR3 DNA reads TGCGCCAGCAGCCTTGGACAGGGGGTAACTAATGAAAAACTGTTTTTT. It is translated as CASSLGQGVTNEKLFF.

The CDR3 sequence: CASSGSFSGNTIYF. CDR3 bases: TGTGCCAGCAGCGGGTCTTTCTCTGGAAACACCATATATTTT. This chain joins TRBV6-5 and TRBJ1-3; no definite D call. The CDR3 runs to 14 residues. Germline lookup yields CDR1 MNHEY and CDR2 SVGAGI. Trimming stripped 6 bases from V and 0 bases from J, with 9 bases between.

The chain joins TRBV12-3 or TRBV12-4 to TRBJ2-1; the match to TRBD2 covers 7 bases. This CDR3 region has 13 residues. V lost 6 bases and J lost 9; bases outside the gene matches: 8. The CDR3 loop reads CASRKGLFIEQFF. As DNA, the CDR3 is TGTGCCAGCAGGAAGGGACTATTCATTGAGCAGTTCTTC.

This chain links TRBV19 with TRBJ2-2; 10 bases line up with TRBD1. The ends lost 5 bases at V and 4 bases at J; junction bases unmatched: 7. Germline CDR1 LNHDA, CDR2 SQIVND (reference sequence). The CDR3 length is 16 residues. The CDR3 is CASSRHRDRGTGELFF. In nucleotides, the CDR3 is TGTGCCAGTAGTCGACACCGGGACAGGGGCACCGGGGAGCTGTTTTTT.

This sequence joins TRBV19 and TRBJ1-1, with D tentatively TRBD1 (6 bases). The V gene's germline CDR1 is LNHDA and CDR2 SQIVND (reference sequence). The CDR3 has 15 amino acids. The ends were cut back, 7 bases at V and 3 bases at J, with 18 bases in the middle. The CDR3 DNA is TGTGCCAGTATTGAAGGGGGGGCGAGCGACACTGAAGCTTTCTTT. Translation gives CASIEGGASDTEAFF.